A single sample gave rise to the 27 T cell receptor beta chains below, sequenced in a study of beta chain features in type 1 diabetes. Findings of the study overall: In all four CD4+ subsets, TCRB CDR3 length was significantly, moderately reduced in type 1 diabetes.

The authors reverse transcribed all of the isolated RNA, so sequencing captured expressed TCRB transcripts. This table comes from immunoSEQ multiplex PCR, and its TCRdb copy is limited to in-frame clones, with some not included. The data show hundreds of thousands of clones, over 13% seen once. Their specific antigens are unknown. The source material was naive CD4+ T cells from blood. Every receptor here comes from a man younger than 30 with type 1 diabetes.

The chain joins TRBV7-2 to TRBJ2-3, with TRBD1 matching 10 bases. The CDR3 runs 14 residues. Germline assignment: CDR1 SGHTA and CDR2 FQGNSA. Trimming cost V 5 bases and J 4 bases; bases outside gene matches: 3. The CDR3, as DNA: TGTGCCAGCAGCACAGGGACAGGGGCAGATACGCAGTATTTT. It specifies CASSTGTGADTQYF.

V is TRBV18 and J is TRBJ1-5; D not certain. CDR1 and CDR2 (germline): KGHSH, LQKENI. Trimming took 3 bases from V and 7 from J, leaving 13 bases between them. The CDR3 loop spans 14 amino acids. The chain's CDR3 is CASSPQDLTQPQHF. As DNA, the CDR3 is TGTGCCAGCTCACCCCAAGACCTGACACAGCCCCAGCATTTT.

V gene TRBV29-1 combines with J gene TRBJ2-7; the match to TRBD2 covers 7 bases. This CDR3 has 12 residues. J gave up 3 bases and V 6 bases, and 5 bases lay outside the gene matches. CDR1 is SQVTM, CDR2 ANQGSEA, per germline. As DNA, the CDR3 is TGCAGCGTAGCCGGGGGGTTCTACGAGCAGTACTTC. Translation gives CSVAGGFYEQYF.

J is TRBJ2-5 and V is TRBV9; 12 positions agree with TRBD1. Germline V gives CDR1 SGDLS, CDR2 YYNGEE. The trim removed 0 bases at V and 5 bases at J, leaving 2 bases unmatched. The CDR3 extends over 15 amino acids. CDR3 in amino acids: CASSVGDRGHETQYF. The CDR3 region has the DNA TGTGCCAGCAGCGTAGGGGACAGGGGGCATGAGACCCAGTACTTC.

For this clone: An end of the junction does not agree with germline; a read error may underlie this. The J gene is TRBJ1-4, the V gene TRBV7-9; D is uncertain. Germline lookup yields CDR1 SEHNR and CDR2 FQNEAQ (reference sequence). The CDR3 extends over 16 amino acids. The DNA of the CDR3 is TGTGCCAGCAGCTTAATGGAGACGGGTACTAATGAAAACCTGTTTTTT. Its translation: CASSLMETGTNENLFF. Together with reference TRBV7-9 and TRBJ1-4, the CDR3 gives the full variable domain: DTGVSQNPRHKITKRGQNVTFRCDPISEHNRLYWYRQTLGQGPEFLTYFQNEAQLEKSRLLSDRFSAERPKGSFSTLEIQRTEQGDSAMYLCASSLMETGTNENLFFGSGTQLSVL.

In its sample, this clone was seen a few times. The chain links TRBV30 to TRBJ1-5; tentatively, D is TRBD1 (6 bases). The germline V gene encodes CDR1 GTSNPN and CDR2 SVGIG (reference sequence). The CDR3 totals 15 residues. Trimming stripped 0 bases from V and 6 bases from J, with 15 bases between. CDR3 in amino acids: CAWSVQTGETQPQHF. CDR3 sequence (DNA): TGTGCCTGGAGTGTACAGACAGGCGAGACTCAGCCCCAGCATTTT.

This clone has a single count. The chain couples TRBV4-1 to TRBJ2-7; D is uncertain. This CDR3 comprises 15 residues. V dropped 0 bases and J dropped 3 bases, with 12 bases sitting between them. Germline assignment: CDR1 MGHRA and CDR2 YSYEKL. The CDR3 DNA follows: TGCGCCAGCAGCCAAGATGGTGGCCGGCTCTACGAGCAGTACTTC. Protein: CASSQDGGRLYEQYF.

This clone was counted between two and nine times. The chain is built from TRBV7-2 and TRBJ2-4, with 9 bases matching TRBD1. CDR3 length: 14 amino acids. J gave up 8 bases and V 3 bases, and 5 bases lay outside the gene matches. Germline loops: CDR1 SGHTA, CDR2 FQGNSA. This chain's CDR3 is CASSLRGQGDIQYF. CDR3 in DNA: TGTGCCAGCAGCTTGAGGGGACAGGGAGACATTCAGTACTTC.

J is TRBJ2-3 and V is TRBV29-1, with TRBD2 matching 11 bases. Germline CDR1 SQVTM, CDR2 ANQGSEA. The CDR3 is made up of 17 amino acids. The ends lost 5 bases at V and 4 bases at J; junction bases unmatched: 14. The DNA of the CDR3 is TGCAGCGTTCCGAGACTAGCGGGGTCCCCCGGCTCAGATACGCAGTATTTT. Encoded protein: CSVPRLAGSPGSDTQYF.

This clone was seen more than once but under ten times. The CDR3 nucleotides read TGTGCCAGCAGGACAGGGGGAGGTGGCTACACCTTC. This codes for CASRTGGGGYTF. The chain joins TRBV28 to TRBJ1-2; 9 bases fit TRBD1. Germline V CDR1 and CDR2: MDHEN, SYDVKM. The CDR3 runs to 12 residues. After removal of 6 bases from V and 7 bases from J, the junction contained 3 bases not matched to a gene.

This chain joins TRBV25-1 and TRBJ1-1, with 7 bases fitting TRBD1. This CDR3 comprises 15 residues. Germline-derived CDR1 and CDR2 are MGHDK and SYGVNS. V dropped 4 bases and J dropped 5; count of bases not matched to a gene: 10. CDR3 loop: CASSGRRGRRTEAFF. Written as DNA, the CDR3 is TGTGCCAGCAGTGGACGTAGGGGGCGGAGGACTGAAGCTTTCTTT.

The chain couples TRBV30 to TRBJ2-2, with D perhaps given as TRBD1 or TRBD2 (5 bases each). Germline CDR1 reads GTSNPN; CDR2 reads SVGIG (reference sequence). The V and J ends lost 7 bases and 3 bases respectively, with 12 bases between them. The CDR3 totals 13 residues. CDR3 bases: TGTGCCTCGAGGGGCCGTTACACCGGGGAGCTGTTTTTT. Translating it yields CASRGRYTGELFF.

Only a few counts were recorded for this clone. For the CDR3, the DNA is TGTGCCAGCAGCCCCTACAATCATGAAAAACTGTTTTTT. Translated: CASSPYNHEKLFF. The chain carries TRBV7-9 and TRBJ1-4; D gene ambiguous. Trimming pared 5 bases from V and 6 bases from J, leaving 10 bases between. This CDR3 has 13 residues. Germline CDR1 SEHNR, CDR2 FQNEAQ (reference sequence).

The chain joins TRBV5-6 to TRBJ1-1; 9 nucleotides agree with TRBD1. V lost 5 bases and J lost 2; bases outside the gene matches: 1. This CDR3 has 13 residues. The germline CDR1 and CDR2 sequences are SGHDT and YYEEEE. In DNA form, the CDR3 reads TGTGCCAGCAGGGGACAGGGTAACACTGAAGCTTTCTTT. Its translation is CASRGQGNTEAFF.

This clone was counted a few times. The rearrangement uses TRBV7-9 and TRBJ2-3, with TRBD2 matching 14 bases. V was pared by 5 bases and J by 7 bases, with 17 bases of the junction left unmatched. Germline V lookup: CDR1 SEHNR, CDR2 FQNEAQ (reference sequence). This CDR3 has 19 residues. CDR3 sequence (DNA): TGTGCCAGCAGCAAGTTGAGAACTGGGACTAGCGGGAGCGATTATACGCAGTATTTT. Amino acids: CASSKLRTGTSGSDYTQYF.

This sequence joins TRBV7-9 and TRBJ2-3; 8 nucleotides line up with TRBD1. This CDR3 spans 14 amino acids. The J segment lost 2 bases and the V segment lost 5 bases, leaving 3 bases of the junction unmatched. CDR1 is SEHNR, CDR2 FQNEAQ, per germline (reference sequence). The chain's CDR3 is CASSQGQVTDTQYF. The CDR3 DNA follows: TGTGCCAGCAGCCAGGGACAGGTCACAGATACGCAGTATTTT.

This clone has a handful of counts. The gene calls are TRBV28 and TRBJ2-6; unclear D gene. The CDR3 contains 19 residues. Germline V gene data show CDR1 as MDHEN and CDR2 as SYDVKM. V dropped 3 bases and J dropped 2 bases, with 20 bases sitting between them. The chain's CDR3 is CASSLSWARRGPGANVLTF. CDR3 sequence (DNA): TGTGCCAGCAGTTTGAGCTGGGCAAGGCGCGGTCCTGGGGCCAACGTCCTGACTTTC. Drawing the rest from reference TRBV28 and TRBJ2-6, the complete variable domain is DVKVTQSSRYLVKRTGEKVFLECVQDMDHENMFWYRQDPGLGLRLIYFSYDVKMKEKGDIPEGYSVSREKKERFSLILESASTNQTSMYLCASSLSWARRGPGANVLTFGAGSRLTVL.

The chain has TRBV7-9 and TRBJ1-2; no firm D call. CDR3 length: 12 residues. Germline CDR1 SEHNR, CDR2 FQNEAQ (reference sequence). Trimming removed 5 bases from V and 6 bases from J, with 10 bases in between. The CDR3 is CASSPRSDGYTF. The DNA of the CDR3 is TGTGCCAGCAGCCCCCGAAGCGATGGCTACACCTTC.

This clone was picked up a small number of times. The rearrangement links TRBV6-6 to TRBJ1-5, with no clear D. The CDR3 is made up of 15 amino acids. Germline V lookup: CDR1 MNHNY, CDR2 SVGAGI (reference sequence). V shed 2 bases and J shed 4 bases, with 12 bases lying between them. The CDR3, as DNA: TGTGCCAGCAGTTACCCAGCGGGTTGGAATCAGCCCCAGCATTTT. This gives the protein CASSYPAGWNQPQHF.

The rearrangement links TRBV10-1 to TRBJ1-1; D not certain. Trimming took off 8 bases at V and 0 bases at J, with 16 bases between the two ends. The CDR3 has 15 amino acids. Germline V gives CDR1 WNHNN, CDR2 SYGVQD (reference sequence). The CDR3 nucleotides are TGCGCCAGCTCGTTTAACCCAGGCCTGAACACTGAAGCTTTCTTT. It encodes CASSFNPGLNTEAFF.

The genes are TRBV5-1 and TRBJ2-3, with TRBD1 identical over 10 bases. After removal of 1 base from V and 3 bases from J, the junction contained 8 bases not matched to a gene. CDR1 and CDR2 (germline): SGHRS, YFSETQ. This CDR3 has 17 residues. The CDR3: CASSLSWPGQGTDTQYF. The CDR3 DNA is TGCGCCAGCAGCTTGTCTTGGCCGGGACAGGGGACAGATACGCAGTATTTT.

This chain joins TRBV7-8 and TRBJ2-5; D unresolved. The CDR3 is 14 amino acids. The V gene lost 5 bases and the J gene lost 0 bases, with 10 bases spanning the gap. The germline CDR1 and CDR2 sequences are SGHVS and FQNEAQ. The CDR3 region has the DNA TGTGCCAGCAGCGATAGAGATTACCAAGAGACCCAGTACTTC. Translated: CASSDRDYQETQYF.

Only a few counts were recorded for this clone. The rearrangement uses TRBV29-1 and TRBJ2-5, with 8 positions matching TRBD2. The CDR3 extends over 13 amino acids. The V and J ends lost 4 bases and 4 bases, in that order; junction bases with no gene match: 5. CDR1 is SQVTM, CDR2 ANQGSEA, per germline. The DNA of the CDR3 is TGCAGCGTTGCCGGGAGGGCAACAGAGACCCAGTACTTC. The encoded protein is CSVAGRATETQYF.

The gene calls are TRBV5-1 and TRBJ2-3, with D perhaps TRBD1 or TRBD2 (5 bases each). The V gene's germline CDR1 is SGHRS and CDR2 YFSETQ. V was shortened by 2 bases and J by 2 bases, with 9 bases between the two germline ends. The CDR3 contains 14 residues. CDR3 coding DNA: TGCGCCAGCAGCTTCGGGGCCGACACAGATACGCAGTATTTT. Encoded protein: CASSFGADTDTQYF.

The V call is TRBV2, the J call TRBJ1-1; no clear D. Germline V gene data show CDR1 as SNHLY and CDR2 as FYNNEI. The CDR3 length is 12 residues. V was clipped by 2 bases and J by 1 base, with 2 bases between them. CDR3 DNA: TGTGCCAGCAGTGAACAGAACACTGAAGCTTTCTTT. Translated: CASSEQNTEAFF.

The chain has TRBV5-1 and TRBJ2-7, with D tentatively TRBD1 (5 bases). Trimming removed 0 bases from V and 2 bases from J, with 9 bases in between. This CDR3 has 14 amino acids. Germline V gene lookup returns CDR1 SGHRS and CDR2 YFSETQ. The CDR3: CASSLVAGPYEQYF. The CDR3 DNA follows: TGCGCCAGCAGCTTGGTGGCAGGGCCCTACGAGCAGTACTTC.

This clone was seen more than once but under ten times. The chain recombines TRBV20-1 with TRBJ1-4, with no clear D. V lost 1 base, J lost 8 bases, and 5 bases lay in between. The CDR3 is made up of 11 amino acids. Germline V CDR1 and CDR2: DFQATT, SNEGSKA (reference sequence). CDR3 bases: TGCAGTGCTAGAGTCCGGGAAAAACTGTTTTTT. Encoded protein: CSARVREKLFF.